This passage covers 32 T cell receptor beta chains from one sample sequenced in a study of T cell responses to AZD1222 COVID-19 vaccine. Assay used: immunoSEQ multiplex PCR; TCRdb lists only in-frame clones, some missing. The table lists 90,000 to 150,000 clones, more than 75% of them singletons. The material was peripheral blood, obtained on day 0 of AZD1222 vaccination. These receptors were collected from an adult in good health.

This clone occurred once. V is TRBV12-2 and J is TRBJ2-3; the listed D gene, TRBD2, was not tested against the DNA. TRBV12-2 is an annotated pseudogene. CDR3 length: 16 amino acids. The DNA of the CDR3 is TGTGCAAGTCGCTTAGCCTCCGGGGGACCCACAGATACGCAGTATTTT. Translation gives CASRLASGGPTDTQYF.

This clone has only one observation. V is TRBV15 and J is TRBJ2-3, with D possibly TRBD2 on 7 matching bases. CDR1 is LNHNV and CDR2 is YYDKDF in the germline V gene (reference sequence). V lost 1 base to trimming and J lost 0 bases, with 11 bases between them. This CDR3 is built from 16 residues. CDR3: CATSRGGGRSTDTQYF. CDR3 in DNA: TGTGCCACCAGCAGAGGGGGGGGGCGGAGCACAGATACGCAGTATTTT.

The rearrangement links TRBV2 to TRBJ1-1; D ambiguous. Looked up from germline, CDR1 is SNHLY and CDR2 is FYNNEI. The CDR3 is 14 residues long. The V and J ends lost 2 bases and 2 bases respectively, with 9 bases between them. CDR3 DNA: TGTGCCAGCAGTGAATGGCAGCTTAACACTGAAGCTTTCTTT. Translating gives CASSEWQLNTEAFF.

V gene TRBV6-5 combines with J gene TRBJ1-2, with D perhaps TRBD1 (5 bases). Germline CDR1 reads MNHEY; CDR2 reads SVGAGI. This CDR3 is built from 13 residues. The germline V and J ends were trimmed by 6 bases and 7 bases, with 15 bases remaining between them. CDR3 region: CASSPGRWGGYTF. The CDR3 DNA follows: TGTGCCAGCAGCCCAGGGCGCTGGGGTGGCTACACCTTC.

The CDR3 DNA reads TGCGCCAGCAGCCAAAGACTCGGAATACCGGGACAGGGGATCTATGGCTACACCTTC. This encodes CASSQRLGIPGQGIYGYTF. This chain uses TRBV4-3 with TRBJ1-2; the match to TRBD1 covers 10 bases. Trimming at V came to 2 bases and at J to 4 bases, leaving 16 bases not matched to a gene. Germline V gene lookup returns CDR1 LGHNA and CDR2 YSLEER. The CDR3 spans 19 residues.

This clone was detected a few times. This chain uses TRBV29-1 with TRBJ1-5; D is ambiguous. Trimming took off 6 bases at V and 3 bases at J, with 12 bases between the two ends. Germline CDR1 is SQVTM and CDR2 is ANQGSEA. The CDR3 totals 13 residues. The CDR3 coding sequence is TGCAGCGTCGAATTGGAGGTCAATCAGCCCCAGCATTTT. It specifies CSVELEVNQPQHF.

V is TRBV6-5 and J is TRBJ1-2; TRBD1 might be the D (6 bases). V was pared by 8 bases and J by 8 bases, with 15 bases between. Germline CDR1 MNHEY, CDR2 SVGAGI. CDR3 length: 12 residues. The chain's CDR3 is CASGVLGGGYTF. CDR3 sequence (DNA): TGTGCCAGCGGCGTTCTAGGGGGAGGCTACACCTTC.

For the CDR3, the DNA is TGTGCCACCAAGGCGGGGGCAAATGAGCAGTTCTTC. Translating it yields CATKAGANEQFF. The rearrangement links TRBV10-3 to TRBJ2-1, with D perhaps matching TRBD2 (7 bases). Germline V gene lookup returns CDR1 ENHRY and CDR2 SYGVKD. The V and J ends lost 10 bases and 7 bases respectively, with 14 bases between them. There are 12 residues in the CDR3.

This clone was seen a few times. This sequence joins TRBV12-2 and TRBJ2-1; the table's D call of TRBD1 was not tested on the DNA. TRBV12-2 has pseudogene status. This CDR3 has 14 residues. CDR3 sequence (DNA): TGTGCAGTTAATTGGACAGGGGATTACAATGAGCAGTTCTTC. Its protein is CAVNWTGDYNEQFF.

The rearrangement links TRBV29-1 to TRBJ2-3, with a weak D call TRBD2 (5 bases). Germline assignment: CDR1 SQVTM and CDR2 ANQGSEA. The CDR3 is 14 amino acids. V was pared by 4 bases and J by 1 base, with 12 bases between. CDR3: CSVAPGWGTDTQYF. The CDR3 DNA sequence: TGCAGCGTTGCTCCGGGATGGGGCACAGATACGCAGTATTTT.

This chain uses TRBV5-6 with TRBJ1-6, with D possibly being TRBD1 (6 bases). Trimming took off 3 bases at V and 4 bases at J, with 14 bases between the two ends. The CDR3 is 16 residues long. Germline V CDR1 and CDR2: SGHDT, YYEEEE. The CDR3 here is CASSSWTEIYNSPLHF. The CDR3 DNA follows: TGTGCCAGCAGCTCTTGGACAGAAATTTATAATTCACCCCTCCACTTT.

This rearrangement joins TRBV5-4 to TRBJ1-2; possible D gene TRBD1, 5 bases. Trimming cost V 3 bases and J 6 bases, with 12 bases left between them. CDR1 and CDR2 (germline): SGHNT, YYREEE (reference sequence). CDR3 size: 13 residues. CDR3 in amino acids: CASSYGARDGYTF. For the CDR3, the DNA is TGTGCCAGCAGCTATGGGGCCAGAGATGGCTACACCTTC.

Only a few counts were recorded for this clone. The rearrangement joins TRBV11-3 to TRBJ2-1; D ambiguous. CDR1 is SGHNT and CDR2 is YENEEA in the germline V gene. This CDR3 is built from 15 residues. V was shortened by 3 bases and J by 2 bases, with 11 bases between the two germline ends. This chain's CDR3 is CASSFKSQTYNEQFF. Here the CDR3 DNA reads TGTGCCAGCAGCTTTAAGAGTCAAACCTACAATGAGCAGTTCTTC.

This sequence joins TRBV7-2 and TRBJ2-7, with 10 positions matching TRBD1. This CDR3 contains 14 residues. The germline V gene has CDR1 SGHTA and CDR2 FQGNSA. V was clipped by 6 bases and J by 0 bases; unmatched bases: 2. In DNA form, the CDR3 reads TGTGCCAGCAGGGGACAGGGGAGCTCCTACGAGCAGTACTTC. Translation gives CASRGQGSSYEQYF.

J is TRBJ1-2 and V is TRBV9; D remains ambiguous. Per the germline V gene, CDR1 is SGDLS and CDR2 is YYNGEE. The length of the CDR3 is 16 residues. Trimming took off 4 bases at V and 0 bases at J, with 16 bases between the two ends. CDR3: CASSLLPTIANYGYTF. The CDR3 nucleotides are TGTGCCAGCAGCTTGCTGCCAACGATTGCTAACTATGGCTACACCTTC.

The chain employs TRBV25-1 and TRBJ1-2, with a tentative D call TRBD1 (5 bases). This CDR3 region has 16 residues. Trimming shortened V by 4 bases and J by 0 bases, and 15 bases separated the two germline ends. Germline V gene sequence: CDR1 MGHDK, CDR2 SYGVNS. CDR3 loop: CASSGPLRGSNYGYTF. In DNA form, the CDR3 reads TGTGCCAGCAGTGGTCCTTTAAGGGGATCTAACTATGGCTACACCTTC.

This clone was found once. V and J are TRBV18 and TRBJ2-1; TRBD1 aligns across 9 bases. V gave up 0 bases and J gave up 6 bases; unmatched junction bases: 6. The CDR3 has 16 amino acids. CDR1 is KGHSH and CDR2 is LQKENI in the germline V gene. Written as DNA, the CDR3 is TGTGCCAGCTCACCACCCGGGACAGGGAGGGGCAATGAGCAGTTCTTC. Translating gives CASSPPGTGRGNEQFF.

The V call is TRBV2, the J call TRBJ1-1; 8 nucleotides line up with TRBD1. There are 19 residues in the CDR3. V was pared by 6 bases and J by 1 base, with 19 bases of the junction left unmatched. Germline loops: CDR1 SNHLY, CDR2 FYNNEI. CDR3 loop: CASRHRRLDRAPGNTEAFF. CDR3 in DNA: TGTGCCAGCAGACATCGCCGGCTGGACAGGGCCCCGGGGAACACTGAAGCTTTCTTT.

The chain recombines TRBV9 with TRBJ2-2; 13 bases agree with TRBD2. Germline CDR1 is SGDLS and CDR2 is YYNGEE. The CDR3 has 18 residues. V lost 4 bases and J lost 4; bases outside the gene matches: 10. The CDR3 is CASSPRTSGGTGTGELFF. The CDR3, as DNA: TGTGCCAGCAGCCCAAGGACTAGCGGGGGTACCGGCACCGGGGAGCTGTTTTTT.

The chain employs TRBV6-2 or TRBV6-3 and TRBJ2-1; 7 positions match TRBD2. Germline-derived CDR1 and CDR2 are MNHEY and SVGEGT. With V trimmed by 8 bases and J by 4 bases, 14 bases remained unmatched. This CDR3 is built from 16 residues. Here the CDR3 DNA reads TGTGCCAGCTGCCAACTCGGGGGGACGAATTACAATGAGCAGTTCTTC. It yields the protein CASCQLGGTNYNEQFF.

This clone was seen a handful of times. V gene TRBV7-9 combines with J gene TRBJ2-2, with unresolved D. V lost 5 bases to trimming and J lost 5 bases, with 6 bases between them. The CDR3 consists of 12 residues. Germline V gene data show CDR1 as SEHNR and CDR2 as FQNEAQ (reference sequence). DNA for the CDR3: TGTGCCAGCAGCCCTGTGACCGGGGAGCTGTTTTTT. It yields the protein CASSPVTGELFF.

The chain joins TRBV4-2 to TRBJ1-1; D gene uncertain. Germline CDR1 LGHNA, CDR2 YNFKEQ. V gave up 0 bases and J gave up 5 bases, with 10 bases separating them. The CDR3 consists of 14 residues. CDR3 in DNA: TGTGCCAGCAGCCAAGATCTTGGGGTTACTGAAGCTTTCTTT. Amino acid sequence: CASSQDLGVTEAFF.

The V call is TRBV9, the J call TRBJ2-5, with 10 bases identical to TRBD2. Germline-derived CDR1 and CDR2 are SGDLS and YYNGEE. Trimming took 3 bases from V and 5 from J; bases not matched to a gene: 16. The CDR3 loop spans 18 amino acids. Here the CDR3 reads CASSAPGGSGGYLETQYF. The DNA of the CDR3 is TGTGCCAGCAGCGCCCCCGGGGGTAGCGGGGGGTATTTGGAGACCCAGTACTTC.

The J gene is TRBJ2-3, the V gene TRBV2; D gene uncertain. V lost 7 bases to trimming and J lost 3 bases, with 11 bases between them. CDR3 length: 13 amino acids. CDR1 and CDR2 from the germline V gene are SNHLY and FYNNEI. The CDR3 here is CASTQGLTDTQYF. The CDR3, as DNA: TGTGCCAGCACGCAAGGCCTGACAGATACGCAGTATTTT.

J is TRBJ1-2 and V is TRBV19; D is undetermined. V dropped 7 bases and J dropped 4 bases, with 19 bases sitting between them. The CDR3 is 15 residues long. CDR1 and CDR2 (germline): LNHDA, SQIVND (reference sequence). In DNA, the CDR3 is TGTGCCAGTAACCCAATGGCGGGCCTAGGCTATGGCTACACCTTC. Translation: CASNPMAGLGYGYTF.

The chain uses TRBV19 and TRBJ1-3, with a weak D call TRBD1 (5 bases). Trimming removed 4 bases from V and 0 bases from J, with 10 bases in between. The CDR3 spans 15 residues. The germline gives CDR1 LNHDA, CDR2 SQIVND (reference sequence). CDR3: CASSRGAGSGNTIYF. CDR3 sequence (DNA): TGTGCCAGTAGTAGGGGCGCGGGCTCTGGAAACACCATATATTTT.

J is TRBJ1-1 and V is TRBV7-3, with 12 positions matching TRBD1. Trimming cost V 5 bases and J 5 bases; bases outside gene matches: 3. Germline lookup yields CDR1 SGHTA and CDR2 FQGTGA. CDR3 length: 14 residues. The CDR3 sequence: CASSTGQGATEAFF. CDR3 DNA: TGTGCCAGCAGCACGGGACAGGGGGCAACTGAAGCTTTCTTT.

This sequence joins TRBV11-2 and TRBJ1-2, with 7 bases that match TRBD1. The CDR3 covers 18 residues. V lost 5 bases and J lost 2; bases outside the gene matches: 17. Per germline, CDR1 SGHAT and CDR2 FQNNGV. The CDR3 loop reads CASSLQATGVAPNYGYTF. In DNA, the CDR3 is TGTGCCAGCAGCCTCCAGGCTACAGGGGTGGCTCCGAACTATGGCTACACCTTC.

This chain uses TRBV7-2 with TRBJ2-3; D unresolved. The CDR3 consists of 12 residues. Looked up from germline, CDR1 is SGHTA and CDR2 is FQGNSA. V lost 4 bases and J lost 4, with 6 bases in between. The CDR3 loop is CASSSPADTQYF. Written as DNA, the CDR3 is TGTGCCAGCAGCTCTCCTGCAGATACGCAGTATTTT.

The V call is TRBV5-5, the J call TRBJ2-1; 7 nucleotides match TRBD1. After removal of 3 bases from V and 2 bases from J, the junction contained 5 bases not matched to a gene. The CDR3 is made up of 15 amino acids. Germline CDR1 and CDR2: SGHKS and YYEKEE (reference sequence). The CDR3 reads CASSSSGTAYNEQFF. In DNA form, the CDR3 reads TGTGCCAGCAGCTCTTCCGGGACAGCCTACAATGAGCAGTTCTTC.

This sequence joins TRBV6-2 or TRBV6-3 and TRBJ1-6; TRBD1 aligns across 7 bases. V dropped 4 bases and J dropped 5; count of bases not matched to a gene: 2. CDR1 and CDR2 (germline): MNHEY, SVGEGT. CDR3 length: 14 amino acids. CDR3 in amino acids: CASSSGTDNSPLHF. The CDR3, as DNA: TGTGCCAGCAGTTCCGGGACAGATAATTCACCCCTCCACTTT.

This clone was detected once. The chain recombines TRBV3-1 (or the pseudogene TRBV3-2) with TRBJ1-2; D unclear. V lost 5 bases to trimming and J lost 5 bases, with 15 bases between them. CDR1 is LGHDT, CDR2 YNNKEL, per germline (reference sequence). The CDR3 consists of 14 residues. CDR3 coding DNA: TGTGCCAGCAGCGACGCAGCCGCTCATTATGGCTACACCTTC. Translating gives CASSDAAAHYGYTF.